Listed below are T cell receptor beta chains from one sample, sequenced in a study of spatial heterogeneity in lung cancer. Each CDR3 protein is one row after TCRdb ran MiXCR on the 5' RACE reads. Counted here are about 38,000 distinct CDR3 sequences, approximately 5.2% occurring once; the ten biggest clones make up 25%. Sequenced material: PBMCs, taken at surgery. Receptor source: a female donor with early-stage non-small cell lung cancer. CDR3s include the opening cysteine and the closing phenylalanine or tryptophan. D genes are given only for firm matches. Clone size, where shown, is once, few, many, or a class for clones that have expanded.

>TRBJ2-4|.|TRBV28|many
CASSPLAHVDRPIVKNIQYF
TGTGCCAGCAGTCCCCTCGCGCACGTGGACAGACCCATAGTCAAAAACATTCAGTACTTC
>TRBJ1-2|.|TRBV7-9|many
CASSLKSNYGYTF
TGTGCCAGCAGCTTAAAATCCAACTATGGCTACACCTTC
>TRBJ2-7|.|TRBV27|many
CASRLGGPSYEQYF
TGTGCCAGCAGGTTGGGGGGCCCTTCCTACGAGCAGTACTTC
>TRBJ1-2|.|TRBV11-2|.
CASSTLTGGYTF
TGTGCCAGCAGCACACTGACAGGTGGCTACACCTTC
>TRBJ2-1|TRBD1|TRBV5-4|few
CASSRDRVYNEQFF
TGTGCCAGCAGCAGGGACAGGGTGTACAATGAGCAGTTCTTC
>TRBJ2-1|.|TRBV28|many
CASSPYNEQFF
TGTGCCAGCTCGCCATACAATGAGCAGTTCTTC
>TRBJ2-3|TRBD2|TRBV6-2/TRBV6-3|.
CASSYSMSLAGSGDTQYF
TGTGCCAGCAGTTACTCGATGTCCCTAGCGGGGTCGGGAGATACGCAGTATTTT
>TRBJ2-5|.|TRBV19|many
CASSRRGSQETQYF
TGTGCCAGTAGTAGGCGGGGATCACAAGAGACCCAGTACTTC
>TRBJ2-7|TRBD1|TRBV10-2|few
CASSESVGGHEQYF
TGCGCCAGCAGTGAGTCGGTAGGGGGCCACGAGCAGTACTTC
>TRBJ1-2|.|TRBV29-1|many
CSVNSGLPYGYTF
TGCAGCGTAAACTCCGGCCTCCCCTATGGCTACACCTTC
>TRBJ2-5|.|TRBV6-1|many
CASSPEAGPAQYF
TGTGCCAGCAGCCCAGAGGCGGGGCCGGCCCAGTACTTC
>TRBJ2-3|.|TRBV7-9|few
CASSLEGPFGGTDTQYF
TGTGCCAGCAGCTTAGAAGGGCCCTTTGGGGGGACAGATACGCAGTATTTT
>TRBJ2-5|.|TRBV20-1|.
CSAREAGETQYF
TGCAGTGCTAGAGAGGCAGGGGAGACCCAGTACTTC
>TRBJ1-1|.|TRBV7-9|many
CASSFQSPKNTEAFF
TGTGCCAGCAGCTTTCAGTCCCCTAAGAACACTGAAGCTTTCTTT
>TRBJ2-5|TRBD2|TRBV7-2|few
CASSRGLAGGRAQYF
TGTGCCAGCAGCCGGGGACTAGCGGGGGGAAGAGCCCAGTACTTC
>TRBJ2-7|.|TRBV11-2|many
CASSLGRMTYEQYF
TGTGCCAGCAGCTTAGGGCGGATGACCTACGAGCAGTACTTC
>TRBJ2-2|.|TRBV7-7|many
CASSLDGAGELFF
TGTGCTAGCAGCCTAGACGGGGCTGGGGAGCTGTTTTTT
>TRBJ1-5|.|TRBV12-5|many
CASGLASPMQPQHF
TGTGCTAGTGGTTTGGCTAGCCCAATGCAGCCCCAGCATTTT
>TRBJ1-2|.|TRBV6-5|many
CASRFDYGYTF
TGTGCCAGCAGATTTGATTATGGCTACACCTTC
>TRBJ1-5|.|TRBV3-1|.
CASSQDNGGAQPQHF
TGTGCCAGCAGCCAAGATAATGGGGGCGCTCAGCCCCAGCATTTT
>TRBJ1-3|.|TRBV9|many
CASSPGDSGNTIYF
TGTGCCAGCAGCCCGGGGGACTCTGGAAACACCATATATTTT
>TRBJ2-2|.|TRBV2|many
CATLHRNTGELFF
TGTGCCACCCTGCACAGGAACACCGGGGAGCTGTTTTTT
>TRBJ2-5|TRBD1|TRBV7-3|many
CASRMTGSETQYF
TGTGCCAGCAGGATGACAGGGTCGGAGACCCAGTACTTC
>TRBJ2-2|.|TRBV5-4|many
CASSQSGGAQLFF
TGTGCCAGCAGCCAATCTGGGGGGGCTCAGCTGTTTTTT
>TRBJ2-3|TRBD1|TRBV2|many
CASRSLQGTDTQYF
TGTGCCAGCAGAAGTCTACAGGGGACAGATACGCAGTATTTT
>TRBJ2-3|TRBD1|TRBV9|many
CASSVSTGGSGTDTQYF
TGTGCCAGCAGCGTTTCCACAGGGGGGTCTGGCACAGATACGCAGTATTTT
>TRBJ1-1|.|TRBV12-3/TRBV12-4|many
CASSVRGGVTEAFF
TGTGCCAGCAGTGTCCGGGGAGGGGTCACTGAAGCTTTCTTT
>TRBJ2-5|.|TRBV7-9|few
CASSPKPRAVQETQYF
TGTGCCAGCAGCCCTAAACCCAGGGCGGTCCAAGAGACCCAGTACTTC
>TRBJ1-2|TRBD1|TRBV29-1|many
CSVATGGLDYGYTF
TGCAGCGTTGCTACAGGGGGCTTAGACTATGGCTACACCTTC
>TRBJ2-7|TRBD2|TRBV5-4|many
CASSLARGTSGGPAPYEQYF
TGTGCCAGCAGCTTGGCCCGTGGGACTAGCGGGGGGCCCGCCCCTTACGAGCAGTACTTC
>TRBJ1-1|.|TRBV2|many
CASRIKVGADTEAFF
TGTGCCAGCAGGATAAAGGTGGGCGCGGACACTGAAGCTTTCTTT
>TRBJ2-7|.|TRBV9|.
CASSVEPSTYEQYF
TGTGCCAGCAGCGTAGAGCCGAGTACCTACGAGCAGTACTTC
>TRBJ2-7|TRBD1|TRBV11-2|few
CASSIGDSAYEQYF
TGTGCCAGCAGCATTGGGGACAGTGCCTACGAGCAGTACTTC
>TRBJ1-1|TRBD1|TRBV23-1|.
CASSQSTTGLRTEAFF
TGCGCCAGCAGTCAATCCACGACAGGGTTGCGCACTGAAGCTTTCTTT
>TRBJ2-6|TRBD1|TRBV25-1|many
CASSDRTGGSGANVLTF
TGTGCCAGCAGTGACCGGACAGGGGGCTCTGGGGCCAACGTCCTGACTTTC
>TRBJ2-3|TRBD1|TRBV19|many
CASSLQGAFGTDTQYF
TGTGCCAGTAGTCTCCAGGGGGCTTTTGGGACAGATACGCAGTATTTT
>TRBJ2-3|TRBD2|TRBV4-1|few
CASSPPLAGDRGTQYF
TGCGCCAGCAGCCCCCCCCTAGCGGGGGACCGAGGTACGCAGTATTTT
>TRBJ1-1|.|TRBV6-2/TRBV6-3|many
CASSPLWDTEAFF
TGTGCCAGCAGCCCCCTTTGGGACACTGAAGCTTTCTTT
>TRBJ2-1|TRBD2|TRBV28|many
CASSFLLAGADNEQFF
TGTGCCAGCAGTTTCCTACTAGCGGGGGCCGACAATGAGCAGTTCTTC
>TRBJ2-2|.|TRBV7-3|many
CASSSGHSTGELFF
TGTGCCAGCAGCTCGGGACATTCCACCGGGGAGCTGTTTTTT
>TRBJ2-7|.|TRBV2|few
CASREGPYEQYF
TGTGCCAGCAGGGAAGGCCCCTACGAGCAGTACTTC
>TRBJ2-5|TRBD2|TRBV12-3/TRBV12-4|few
CASTIGLVGETQYF
TGTGCCAGCACCATAGGACTAGTGGGTGAGACCCAGTACTTC
>TRBJ2-3|.|TRBV12-3/TRBV12-4|.
CASSLSRRTLVDTQYF
TGTGCCAGCAGTTTATCGAGGCGGACCCTTGTAGATACGCAGTATTTT
>TRBJ2-5|TRBD2|TRBV20-1|.
CSARDEGLAGGPETQYF
TGCAGTGCTAGAGACGAGGGACTAGCGGGGGGCCCAGAGACCCAGTACTTC
>TRBJ2-1|TRBD2|TRBV7-2|many
CASSLDAGGYNEQFF
TGTGCCAGCAGCTTAGATGCGGGGGGGTACAATGAGCAGTTCTTC
>TRBJ1-1|.|TRBV20-1|many
CSAPPLTGVEAFF
TGCAGTGCGCCCCCCCTGACAGGAGTAGAAGCTTTCTTT
>TRBJ2-1|TRBD1|TRBV24-1|.
CATSDSTNRDRGVNEQFF
TGTGCCACCAGTGACTCAACGAACCGGGACAGGGGTGTCAATGAGCAGTTCTTC
>TRBJ2-5|.|TRBV7-9|few
CASSNNGTGTGKETQYF
TGTGCCAGCAGCAATAACGGAACCGGCACGGGCAAAGAGACCCAGTACTTC
>TRBJ2-6|.|TRBV27|many
CASSQDLNRANVLTF
TGTGCCAGCAGTCAGGATCTTAACAGGGCCAACGTCCTGACTTTC
>TRBJ2-7|.|TRBV9|.
CASSEETGRGTYEQYF
TGTGCCAGCAGCGAGGAGACAGGGCGGGGGACCTACGAGCAGTACTTC
>TRBJ2-3|.|TRBV7-2|many
CASLPGIADTQYF
TGTGCCAGCCTCCCAGGGATCGCAGATACGCAGTATTTT
>TRBJ1-2|.|TRBV5-4|many
CASSGAGGVRPLARGYTF
TGTGCCAGCAGTGGGGCCGGCGGTGTTCGTCCCTTGGCGCGTGGCTACACCTTC
>TRBJ1-1|TRBD1|TRBV10-3|many
CATRTGGYETEAFF
TGTGCCACCCGGACAGGGGGCTATGAAACTGAAGCTTTCTTT
>TRBJ2-3|TRBD2|TRBV20-1|many
CSAMRGASTDTQYF
TGCAGTGCTATGCGGGGGGCCTCCACAGATACGCAGTATTTT
>TRBJ1-1|.|TRBV28|many
CASSSALAGKVEAFF
TGTGCCAGCAGTTCCGCTCTTGCAGGGAAAGTTGAAGCTTTCTTT